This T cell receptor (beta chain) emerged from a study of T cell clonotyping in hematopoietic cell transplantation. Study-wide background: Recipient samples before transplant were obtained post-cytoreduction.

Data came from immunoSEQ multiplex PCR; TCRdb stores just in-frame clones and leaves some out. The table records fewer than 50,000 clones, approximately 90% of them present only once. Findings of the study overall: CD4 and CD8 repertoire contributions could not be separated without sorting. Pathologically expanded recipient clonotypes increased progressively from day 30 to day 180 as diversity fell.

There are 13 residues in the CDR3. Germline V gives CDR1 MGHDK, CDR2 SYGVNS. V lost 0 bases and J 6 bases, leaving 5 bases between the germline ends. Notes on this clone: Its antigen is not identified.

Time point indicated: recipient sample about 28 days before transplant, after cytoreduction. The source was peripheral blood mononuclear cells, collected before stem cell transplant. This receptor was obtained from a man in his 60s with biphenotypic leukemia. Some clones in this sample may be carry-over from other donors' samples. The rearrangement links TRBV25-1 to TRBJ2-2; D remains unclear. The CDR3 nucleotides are TGTGCCAGCAGTGAATATTGGTCCGGGGAGCTGTTTTTT. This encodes CASSEYWSGELFF. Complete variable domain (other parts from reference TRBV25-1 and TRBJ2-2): EADIYQTPRYLVIGTGKKITLECSQTMGHDKMYWYQQDPGMELHLIHYSYGVNSTEKGDLSSESTVSRIRTEHFPLTLESARPSHTSQYLCASSEYWSGELFFGEGSRLTVL.